Included here is one T cell receptor (beta chain) sequence, with context. Treatment reported: preoperative locoregional IRX-2 cytokine immunotherapy. This phase Ib study tested locoregional IRX-2 cytokine immunotherapy given before surgery. The sample comes from a study of preoperative IRX-2 immunotherapy in early breast cancer. The CDR3 loop spans 12 amino acids. The germline V gene encodes CDR1 SGDLS and CDR2 YYNGEE. V dropped 7 bases and J dropped 8; count of bases not matched to a gene: 6. Measured with immunoSEQ multiplex PCR; TCRdb has only the in-frame clones, and not every one. Found here are around 60,000 clones, around 94% of them singletons; the top ten hold roughly 1.5%.

The chain has TRBV9 and TRBJ1-2; 9 positions match TRBD1. The origin of this receptor is a human donor with breast cancer. The specimen was obtained from a patient treated with IRX-2 immunotherapy. The CDR3 is CASERQGGGYTF. CDR3 coding DNA: TGTGCCAGCGAGAGACAGGGGGGAGGCTACACCTTC.